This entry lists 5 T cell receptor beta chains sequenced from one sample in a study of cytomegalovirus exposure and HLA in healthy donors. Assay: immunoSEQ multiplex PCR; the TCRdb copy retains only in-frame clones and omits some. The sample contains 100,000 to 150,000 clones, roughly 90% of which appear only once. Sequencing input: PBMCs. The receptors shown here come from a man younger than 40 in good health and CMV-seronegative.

The CDR3 here is CASSQVIASGLVDASDTQYF. In nucleotides, the CDR3 is TGCGCCAGCAGCCAAGTTATAGCTAGCGGGTTAGTGGATGCTTCAGATACGCAGTATTTT. The chain couples TRBV4-1 to TRBJ2-3; 8 bases line up with TRBD2. Trimming took 1 base from V and 4 from J; bases not matched to a gene: 19. Germline V gives CDR1 MGHRA, CDR2 YSYEKL. The CDR3 covers 20 residues.

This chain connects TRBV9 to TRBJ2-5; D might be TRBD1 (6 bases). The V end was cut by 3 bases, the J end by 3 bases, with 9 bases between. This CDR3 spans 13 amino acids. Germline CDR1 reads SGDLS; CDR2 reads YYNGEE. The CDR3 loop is CASSAGQKETQYF. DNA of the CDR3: TGTGCCAGCAGCGCAGGACAGAAAGAGACCCAGTACTTC.

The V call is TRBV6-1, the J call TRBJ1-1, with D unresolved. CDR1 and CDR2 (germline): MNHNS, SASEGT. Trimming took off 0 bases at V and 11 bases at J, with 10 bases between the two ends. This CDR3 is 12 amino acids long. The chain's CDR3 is CASSEAREWAFF. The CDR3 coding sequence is TGTGCCAGCAGTGAAGCGAGGGAGTGGGCTTTCTTT.

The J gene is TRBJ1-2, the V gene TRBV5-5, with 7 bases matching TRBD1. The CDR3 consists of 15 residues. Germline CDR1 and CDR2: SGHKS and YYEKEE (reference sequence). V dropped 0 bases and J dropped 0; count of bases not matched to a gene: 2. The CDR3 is CASSLGDSTNYGYTF. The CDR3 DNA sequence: TGTGCCAGCAGCTTGGGGGACAGCACTAACTATGGCTACACCTTC.

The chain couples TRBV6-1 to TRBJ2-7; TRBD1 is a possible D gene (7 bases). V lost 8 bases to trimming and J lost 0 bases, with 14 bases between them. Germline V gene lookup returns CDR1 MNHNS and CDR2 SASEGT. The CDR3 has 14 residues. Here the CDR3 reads CASAGGLISYEQYF. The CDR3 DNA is TGTGCCAGCGCAGGGGGGCTAATCTCCTACGAGCAGTACTTC.